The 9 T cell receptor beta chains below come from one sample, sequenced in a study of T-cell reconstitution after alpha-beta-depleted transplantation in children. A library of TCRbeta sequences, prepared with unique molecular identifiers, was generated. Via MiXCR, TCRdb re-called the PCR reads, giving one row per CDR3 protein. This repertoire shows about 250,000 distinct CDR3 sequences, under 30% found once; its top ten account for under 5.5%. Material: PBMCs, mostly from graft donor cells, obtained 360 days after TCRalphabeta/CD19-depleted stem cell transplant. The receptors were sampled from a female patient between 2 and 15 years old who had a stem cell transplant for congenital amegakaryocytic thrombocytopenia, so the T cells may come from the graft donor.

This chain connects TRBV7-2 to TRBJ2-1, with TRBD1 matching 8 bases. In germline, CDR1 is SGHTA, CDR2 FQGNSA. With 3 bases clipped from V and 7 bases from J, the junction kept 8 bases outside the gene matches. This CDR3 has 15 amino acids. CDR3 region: CASSFGQGGWNEQFF. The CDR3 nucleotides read TGTGCCAGCAGCTTTGGACAGGGCGGATGGAATGAGCAGTTCTTC.

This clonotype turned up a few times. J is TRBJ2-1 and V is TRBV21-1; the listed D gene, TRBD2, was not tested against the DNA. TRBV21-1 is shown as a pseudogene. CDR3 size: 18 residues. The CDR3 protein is CASSKKGGGTRAYNEQFF. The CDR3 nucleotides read TGTGCCAGCAGCAAAAAGGGGGGCGGGACTAGGGCGTACAATGAGCAGTTCTTC.

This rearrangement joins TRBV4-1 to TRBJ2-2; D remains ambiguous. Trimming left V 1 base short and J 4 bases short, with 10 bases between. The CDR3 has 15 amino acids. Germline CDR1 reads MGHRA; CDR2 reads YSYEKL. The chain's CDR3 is CASSQVPETTGELFF. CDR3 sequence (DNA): TGCGCCAGCAGCCAAGTTCCGGAGACCACCGGGGAGCTGTTTTTT.

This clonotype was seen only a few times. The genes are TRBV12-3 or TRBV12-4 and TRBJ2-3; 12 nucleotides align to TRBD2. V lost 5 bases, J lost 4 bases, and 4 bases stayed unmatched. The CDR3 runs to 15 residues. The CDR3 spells CASSPSGGASDTQYF. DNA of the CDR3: TGTGCCAGCAGTCCTAGCGGGGGGGCATCAGATACGCAGTATTTT.

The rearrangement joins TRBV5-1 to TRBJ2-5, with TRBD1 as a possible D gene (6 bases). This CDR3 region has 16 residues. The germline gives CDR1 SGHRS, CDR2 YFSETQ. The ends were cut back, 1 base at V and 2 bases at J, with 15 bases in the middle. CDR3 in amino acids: CASSLYETGLQETQYF. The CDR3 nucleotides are TGCGCCAGCAGCTTGTACGAGACAGGCCTGCAAGAGACCCAGTACTTC. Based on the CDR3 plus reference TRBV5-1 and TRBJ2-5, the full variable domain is KAGVTQTPRYLIKTRGQQVTLSCSPISGHRSVSWYQQTPGQGLQFLFEYFSETQRNKGNFPGRFSGRQFSNSRSEMNVSTLELGDSALYLCASSLYETGLQETQYFGPGTRLLVL.

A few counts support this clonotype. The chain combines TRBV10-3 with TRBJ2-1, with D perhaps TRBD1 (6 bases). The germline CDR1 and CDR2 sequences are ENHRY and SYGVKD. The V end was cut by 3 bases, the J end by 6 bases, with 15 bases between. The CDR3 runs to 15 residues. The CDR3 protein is CAISDYLTGRNEQFF. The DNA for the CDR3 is TGTGCCATCAGTGATTATTTGACAGGTCGCAATGAGCAGTTCTTC.

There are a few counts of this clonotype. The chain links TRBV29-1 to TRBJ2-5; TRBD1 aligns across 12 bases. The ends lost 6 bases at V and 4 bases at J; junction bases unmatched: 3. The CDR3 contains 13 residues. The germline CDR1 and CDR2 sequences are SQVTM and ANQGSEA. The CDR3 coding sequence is TGCAGCGTGGGACAGGGGGCTAGAGAGACCCAGTACTTC. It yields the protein CSVGQGARETQYF.

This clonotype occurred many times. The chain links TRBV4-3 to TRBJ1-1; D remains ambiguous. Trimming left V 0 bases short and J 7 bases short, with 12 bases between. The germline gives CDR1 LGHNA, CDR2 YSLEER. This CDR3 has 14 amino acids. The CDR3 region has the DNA TGCGCCAGCAGCCAAGATTTGACATACTTTGAAGCTTTCTTT. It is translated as CASSQDLTYFEAFF.

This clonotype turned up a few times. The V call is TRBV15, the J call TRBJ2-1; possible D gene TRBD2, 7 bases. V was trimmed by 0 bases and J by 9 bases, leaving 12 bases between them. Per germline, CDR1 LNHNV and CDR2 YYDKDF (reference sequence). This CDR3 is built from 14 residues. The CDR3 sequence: CATSRDRGAGEQFF. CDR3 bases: TGTGCCACCAGCAGAGACCGGGGGGCAGGTGAGCAGTTCTTC.